These 20 T cell receptor beta chains came from one sample sequenced in a study of cytomegalovirus exposure and HLA in healthy donors. The table came from immunoSEQ multiplex PCR; TCRdb's copy has only in-frame clones and leaves some out. Among more than 110,000 clones listed, 70% to 90% were seen once. Sequences were obtained from PBMCs. These receptors came from a woman in her twenties or thirties in good health and CMV-seronegative.

The rearrangement uses TRBV2 and TRBJ1-5; 9 nucleotides line up with TRBD1. CDR3 length: 15 amino acids. J lost 6 bases, V lost 4 bases, and 7 bases had no gene match. CDR1 SNHLY and CDR2 FYNNEI come from the germline V gene. CDR3 nucleotide sequence: TGTGCCAGCAGTGCCGGGACAGGGTTTAGTCAGCCCCAGCATTTT. Protein sequence: CASSAGTGFSQPQHF.

The chain uses TRBV5-6 and TRBJ2-3; 8 nucleotides agree with TRBD1. V trimming: 4 bases; J trimming: 2 bases; junction bases outside the gene matches: 3. The CDR3 loop spans 14 amino acids. Germline loops: CDR1 SGHDT, CDR2 YYEEEE. The CDR3 here is CASSGTGYTDTQYF. The CDR3 DNA sequence: TGTGCCAGCAGCGGGACAGGATACACAGATACGCAGTATTTT.

The chain has TRBV7-2 and TRBJ1-5, with 7 bases matching TRBD1. The V and J ends lost 4 bases and 5 bases, in that order; junction bases with no gene match: 5. CDR1 is SGHTA and CDR2 is FQGNSA in the germline V gene. This CDR3 is 14 amino acids long. The CDR3 bases are TGTGCCAGCAGCTCAAGGACAGGCGATCAGCCCCAGCATTTT. Amino acids: CASSSRTGDQPQHF. Full variable domain (outside the CDR3, taken from reference TRBV7-2 and TRBJ1-5): GAGVSQSPSNKVTEKGKDVELRCDPISGHTALYWYRQSLGQGLEFLIYFQGNSAPDKSGLPSDRFSAERTGGSVSTLTIQRTQQEDSAVYLCASSSRTGDQPQHFGDGTRLSIL.

The gene calls are TRBV27 and TRBJ1-1; perhaps TRBD1 as D (6 bases). This CDR3 contains 15 residues. V lost 5 bases and J 2 bases, leaving 15 bases between the germline ends. CDR1 and CDR2 (germline): MNHEY, SMNVEV (reference sequence). This CDR3 reads CASSNRQAPNTEAFF. CDR3 nucleotides: TGTGCCAGCAGTAACCGACAGGCCCCCAACACTGAAGCTTTCTTT.

The chain joins TRBV29-1 to TRBJ2-3; 8 positions agree with TRBD2. Trimming cost V 7 bases and J 6 bases; bases outside gene matches: 9. Germline CDR1 reads SQVTM; CDR2 reads ANQGSEA. CDR3 length equals 13 residues. The CDR3 region is CSAVGGVGDTQYF. The CDR3 DNA is TGCAGCGCCGTCGGGGGGGTAGGGGATACGCAGTATTTT.

This sequence joins TRBV28 and TRBJ2-7; D is perhaps TRBD1 (6 bases). CDR3 length: 14 amino acids. Germline lookup yields CDR1 MDHEN and CDR2 SYDVKM. V lost 8 bases to trimming and J lost 6 bases, with 20 bases between them. Here the CDR3 reads CASQEAGTLGEQYF. The CDR3 coding sequence is TGTGCCAGCCAAGAGGCAGGGACACTGGGCGAGCAGTACTTC. The whole variable domain, filled in from reference TRBV28 and TRBJ2-7, reads DVKVTQSSRYLVKRTGEKVFLECVQDMDHENMFWYRQDPGLGLRLIYFSYDVKMKEKGDIPEGYSVSREKKERFSLILESASTNQTSMYLCASQEAGTLGEQYFGPGTRLTVT.

The gene calls are TRBV2 and TRBJ2-5; 7 positions agree with TRBD1. Germline CDR1 is SNHLY and CDR2 is FYNNEI. There are 12 residues in the CDR3. The J segment lost 1 base and the V segment lost 11 bases, leaving 4 bases of the junction unmatched. The CDR3 region is CAVDRAQETQYF. The CDR3 DNA sequence: TGTGCCGTCGACAGGGCCCAAGAGACCCAGTACTTC.

The chain joins TRBV5-4 to TRBJ2-7; 10 nucleotides line up with TRBD1. The germline V gene has CDR1 SGHNT and CDR2 YYREEE (reference sequence). The CDR3 spans 16 residues. The trim removed 4 bases at V and 3 bases at J, leaving 10 bases unmatched. The CDR3: CASSPGGDRGLYEQYF. In DNA form, the CDR3 reads TGTGCCAGCAGCCCGGGAGGGGACAGGGGCCTCTACGAGCAGTACTTC. The full variable domain, its missing parts supplied by reference TRBV5-4 and TRBJ2-7, is ETGVTQSPTHLIKTRGQQVTLRCSSQSGHNTVSWYQQALGQGPQFIFQYYREEENGRGNFPPRFSGLQFPNYSSELNVNALELDDSALYLCASSPGGDRGLYEQYFGPGTRLTVT.

CDR3 sequence: CASSLIDRPGELFF. The CDR3 DNA reads as TGCGCCAGCAGCCTCATAGACAGGCCCGGGGAGCTGTTTTTT. The chain combines TRBV5-1 with TRBJ2-2; perhaps TRBD1 as D (6 bases). Per germline, CDR1 SGHRS and CDR2 YFSETQ. V shed 4 bases and J shed 6 bases, with 13 bases lying between them. The CDR3 length is 14 residues.

This sequence joins TRBV7-2 and TRBJ2-1; 10 bases match TRBD2. The ends lost 5 bases at V and 8 bases at J; junction bases unmatched: 15. The CDR3 runs to 17 residues. CDR1 SGHTA and CDR2 FQGNSA come from the germline V gene. CDR3 nucleotides: TGTGCCAGCAGCCCCTTAAGTAGGAGCGGGGGGGCATATGAGCAGTTCTTC. It specifies CASSPLSRSGGAYEQFF.

This chain's CDR3 is CASSTNTDRGNYGYTF. CDR3 DNA: TGTGCCAGTAGTACCAATACGGACAGGGGGAACTATGGCTACACCTTC. The V call is TRBV19, the J call TRBJ1-2; 10 positions agree with TRBD1. The germline gives CDR1 LNHDA, CDR2 SQIVND (reference sequence). This CDR3 has 16 residues. V shed 4 bases and J 2 bases; nucleotides not matched to a gene: 7.

The chain couples TRBV15 to TRBJ2-3; D ambiguous. In germline, CDR1 is LNHNV, CDR2 YYDKDF (reference sequence). CDR3 size: 15 residues. V was trimmed by 0 bases and J by 0 bases, leaving 7 bases between them. The CDR3 DNA sequence: TGTGCCACCAGCAGAGATCAGAAAAGCACAGATACGCAGTATTTT. The encoded protein is CATSRDQKSTDTQYF.

This chain links TRBV19 with TRBJ1-1; D may be TRBD1 (5 bases). Trimming took off 4 bases at V and 1 base at J, with 10 bases between the two ends. The CDR3 sequence is 14 residues long. CDR1 is LNHDA, CDR2 SQIVND, per germline (reference sequence). The CDR3 nucleotides are TGTGCCAGTAGTAAGTCTGACAGGAACACTGAAGCTTTCTTT. Translation: CASSKSDRNTEAFF. Supplemented by reference TRBV19 and TRBJ1-1, the full variable domain reads DGGITQSPKYLFRKEGQNVTLSCEQNLNHDAMYWYRQDPGQGLRLIYYSQIVNDFQKGDIAEGYSVSREKKESFPLTVTSAQKNPTAFYLCASSKSDRNTEAFFGQGTRLTVV.

V and J are TRBV4-2 and TRBJ1-4; 7 positions match TRBD1. Germline CDR1 is LGHNA and CDR2 is YNFKEQ. The ends lost 0 bases at V and 7 bases at J; junction bases unmatched: 8. The CDR3 runs 16 residues. The CDR3 protein is CASSQDLGTVFEKLFF. CDR3 nucleotides: TGTGCCAGCAGCCAAGATCTCGGGACAGTCTTTGAAAAACTGTTTTTT.

The gene calls are TRBV7-3 and TRBJ1-6, with 8 bases identical to TRBD1. CDR3 length equals 13 residues. V was pared by 5 bases and J by 10 bases, with 4 bases of the junction left unmatched. CDR1 SGHTA and CDR2 FQGTGA come from the germline V gene. CDR3: CASSTGGGSPLHF. The CDR3 DNA is TGTGCCAGCAGCACAGGGGGAGGGTCACCCCTCCACTTT.

The CDR3 here is CSVTGILNTEAFF. DNA of the CDR3: TGCAGCGTTACAGGGATTTTGAACACTGAAGCTTTCTTT. This chain uses TRBV29-1 with TRBJ1-1, with a weak D call TRBD1 (6 bases). V was pared by 5 bases and J by 0 bases, with 10 bases between. The CDR3 is 13 residues long. In germline, CDR1 is SQVTM, CDR2 ANQGSEA.

The genes are TRBV6-1 and TRBJ2-3; 10 positions agree with TRBD2. The CDR3 length is 16 residues. CDR1 is MNHNS, CDR2 SASEGT, per germline. The V and J ends lost 3 bases and 1 base, in that order; junction bases with no gene match: 4. CDR3 bases: TGTGCCAGCAGTGACCTAGCGGGGGCCCGCACAGATACGCAGTATTTT. This sequence encodes CASSDLAGARTDTQYF.

This clone was counted only a few times. This chain links TRBV15 with TRBJ2-7; a possible D gene is TRBD2 (6 bases). In germline, CDR1 is LNHNV, CDR2 YYDKDF (reference sequence). V dropped 5 bases and J dropped 3 bases, with 17 bases sitting between them. This CDR3 is built from 15 residues. Here the CDR3 DNA reads TGTGCCACCAGCGATCCAAGCGGGCAAAGCTACGAGCAGTACTTC. Its translation is CATSDPSGQSYEQYF.

The chain recombines TRBV4-2 with TRBJ1-1; TRBD1 might be the D (5 bases). Trimming took 1 base from V and 1 from J, leaving 7 bases between them. The germline V gene encodes CDR1 LGHNA and CDR2 YNFKEQ. CDR3 size: 14 residues. CDR3 bases: TGTGCCAGCAGCCAAGTCGACAGGAACACTGAAGCTTTCTTT. Translated, it gives CASSQVDRNTEAFF.

The gene calls are TRBV9 and TRBJ2-5; D remains ambiguous. Between the trimmed V and J ends, which lost 0 bases and 4 bases, there was a span of 10 bases. Germline CDR1 reads SGDLS; CDR2 reads YYNGEE. The CDR3 extends over 14 amino acids. CDR3 loop: CASSVGSSIETQYF. The CDR3 DNA is TGTGCCAGCAGCGTAGGGAGTAGTATAGAGACCCAGTACTTC.